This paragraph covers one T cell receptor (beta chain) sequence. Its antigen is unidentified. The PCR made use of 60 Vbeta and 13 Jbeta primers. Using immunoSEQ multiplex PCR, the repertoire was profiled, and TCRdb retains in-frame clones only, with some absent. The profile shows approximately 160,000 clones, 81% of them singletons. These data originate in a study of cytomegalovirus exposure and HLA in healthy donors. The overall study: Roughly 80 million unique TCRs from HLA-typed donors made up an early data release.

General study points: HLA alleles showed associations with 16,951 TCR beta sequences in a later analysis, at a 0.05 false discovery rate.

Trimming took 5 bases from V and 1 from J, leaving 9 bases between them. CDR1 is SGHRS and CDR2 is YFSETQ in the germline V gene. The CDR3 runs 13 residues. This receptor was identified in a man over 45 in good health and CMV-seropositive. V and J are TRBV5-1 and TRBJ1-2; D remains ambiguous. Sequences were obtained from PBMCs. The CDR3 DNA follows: TGCGCCAGCAGAACAGACATTAACTATGGCTACACCTTC. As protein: CASRTDINYGYTF.